One sample yielded the 32 T cell receptor beta chains listed below, sequenced in a study of Graves' ophthalmopathy and Graves' hyperthyroidism. Amplification targeted the TCR beta CDR3 regions, with RNA transcripts as the source material. HTBI-primed RT-PCR formed the first round, and a multiplex PCR formed the second. TCRdb redid the calling of the multiplex PCR reads with MiXCR, one entry per CDR3 protein. The sample has 650,000 to 800,000 distinct CDR3 sequences; 35% to 50% are singletons. Specimen: peripheral blood. The source of these receptors is an adult man with Graves' ophthalmopathy.

The CDR3 reads CASSDGLAGGPRRIGELFF. CDR3 sequence (DNA): TGTGCCAGCAGCGATGGACTAGCGGGAGGGCCCCGGAGAATCGGGGAGCTGTTTTTT. V is TRBV7-2 and J is TRBJ2-2, with 15 bases that match TRBD2. With V trimmed by 5 bases and J by 7 bases, 14 bases remained unmatched. CDR1 is SGHTA, CDR2 FQGNSA, per germline. The CDR3 is 19 amino acids. The full variable domain, completed using reference TRBV7-2 and TRBJ2-2, is GAGVSQSPSNKVTEKGKDVELRCDPISGHTALYWYRQSLGQGLEFLIYFQGNSAPDKSGLPSDRFSAERTGGSVSTLTIQRTQQEDSAVYLCASSDGLAGGPRRIGELFFGEGSRLTVL.

The genes are TRBV19 and TRBJ1-1; D might be TRBD1 (5 bases). V shed 11 bases and J shed 3 bases, with 19 bases lying between them. CDR3 length: 14 residues. The germline V gene encodes CDR1 LNHDA and CDR2 SQIVND (reference sequence). The CDR3 here is CAWTRIARDTEAFF. The DNA of the CDR3 is TGTGCCTGGACAAGAATTGCCCGGGACACTGAAGCTTTCTTT.

The table lists this clonotype with a few counts. The rearrangement uses TRBV5-4 and TRBJ2-5; D gene uncertain. The germline V gene encodes CDR1 SGHNT and CDR2 YYREEE (reference sequence). The germline V and J ends were trimmed by 4 bases and 5 bases, with 18 bases remaining between them. The CDR3 is 15 residues long. The CDR3 sequence is CASSVDSRLGETQYF. The CDR3 coding sequence is TGTGCCAGCAGCGTAGACTCCCGGTTGGGGGAGACCCAGTACTTC.

V and J are TRBV6-1 and TRBJ2-2; D call uncertain. Trimming left V 5 bases short and J 6 bases short, with 10 bases between. This CDR3 has 13 residues. Germline-derived CDR1 and CDR2 are MNHNS and SASEGT. The CDR3 sequence is CASSYWVAGELFF. The CDR3, as DNA: TGTGCCAGCAGTTACTGGGTGGCCGGGGAGCTGTTTTTT.

The DNA of the CDR3 is TGTGCCAGCAGCGTAGATGGGACAGGGGCTCACTTTGGAAACACCATATATTTT. This sequence encodes CASSVDGTGAHFGNTIYF. This chain joins TRBV9 and TRBJ1-3, with TRBD1 matching 10 bases. CDR1 is SGDLS, CDR2 YYNGEE, per germline. The junction had 9 bases not matched to a gene; V was cut back by 0 bases and J by 3 bases. This CDR3 has 18 amino acids.

At least ten counts were recorded for this clonotype. This chain joins TRBV4-3 and TRBJ1-1, with D perhaps TRBD1 (5 bases). The V gene lost 1 base and the J gene lost 1 base, with 7 bases spanning the gap. CDR3 length: 14 amino acids. The germline V gene has CDR1 LGHNA and CDR2 YSLEER. The CDR3 loop reads CASSQGTSNTEAFF. The CDR3 DNA is TGCGCCAGCAGCCAAGGGACATCGAACACTGAAGCTTTCTTT.

The table lists this clonotype with many counts. V gene TRBV9 combines with J gene TRBJ1-6, with D possibly TRBD1 on 6 matching bases. V lost 0 bases and J lost 9, with 13 bases in between. Per the germline V gene, CDR1 is SGDLS and CDR2 is YYNGEE. The CDR3 has 15 amino acids. The CDR3 nucleotides read TGTGCCAGCAGCGTAGCGGTCACAGGGACTTCACCCCTCCACTTT. Amino acids: CASSVAVTGTSPLHF.

The chain employs TRBV7-9 and TRBJ2-2; no definite D call. CDR3 length equals 11 residues. Trimming removed 5 bases from V and 11 bases from J, with 9 bases in between. The germline V gene has CDR1 SEHNR and CDR2 FQNEAQ (reference sequence). The chain's CDR3 is CASSEGHELFF. Here the CDR3 DNA reads TGTGCCAGCAGCGAAGGGCACGAGCTGTTTTTT.

This clonotype was detected ten times or more. The genes are TRBV2 and TRBJ1-2; D ambiguous. There are 15 residues in the CDR3. The germline CDR1 and CDR2 sequences are SNHLY and FYNNEI. V was clipped by 2 bases and J by 1 base, with 11 bases between them. The CDR3 protein is CASSERRHDNYGYTF. The CDR3 coding sequence is TGTGCCAGCAGTGAAAGGCGCCACGATAACTATGGCTACACCTTC.

This clonotype was counted between two and nine times. The chain carries TRBV6-6 and TRBJ2-2; no reliable D call. Trimming cost V 2 bases and J 4 bases, with 8 bases left between them. Per the germline V gene, CDR1 is MNHNY and CDR2 is SVGAGI (reference sequence). This CDR3 has 14 amino acids. This CDR3 reads CASSYAQFTGELFF. The CDR3 region has the DNA TGTGCCAGCAGTTACGCGCAGTTCACCGGGGAGCTGTTTTTT.

About this clonotype itself: A junction end diverges from the germline sequence, so it may reflect a read error. The rearrangement uses TRBV4-1 and TRBJ2-5; the match to TRBD1 covers 11 bases. The CDR3 loop spans 12 amino acids. CDR1 and CDR2 (germline): MGHRA, YSYEKL. CDR3 DNA: TGTGCCAGCAGCCAAGGACAGGGGGCACGGGACTTC. Its translation is CASSQGQGARDF.

There are many counts of this clonotype. This chain joins TRBV14 and TRBJ1-2; D gene uncertain. Germline CDR1 is SGHDN and CDR2 is FVKESK. V lost 3 bases and J 4 bases, leaving 24 bases between the germline ends. The CDR3 is made up of 18 amino acids. Here the CDR3 reads CASSHRWGGRGLPYGYTF. In nucleotides, the CDR3 is TGTGCCAGCAGCCATCGATGGGGAGGACGGGGATTACCCTATGGCTACACCTTC.

This clonotype has more than one count but fewer than ten. The chain uses TRBV7-2 and TRBJ2-7, with 10 positions matching TRBD2. The CDR3 has 14 residues. Losses at the gene ends were 4 bases for V and 2 bases for J; bases not matched to a gene: 2. CDR1 and CDR2 from the germline V gene are SGHTA and FQGNSA. The DNA of the CDR3 is TGTGCCAGCAGCTATGGACTAGCGGCCTACGAGCAGTACTTC. It translates to CASSYGLAAYEQYF. Full variable domain (rest looked up from reference TRBV7-2 and TRBJ2-7): GAGVSQSPSNKVTEKGKDVELRCDPISGHTALYWYRQSLGQGLEFLIYFQGNSAPDKSGLPSDRFSAERTGGSVSTLTIQRTQQEDSAVYLCASSYGLAAYEQYFGPGTRLTVT.

There are many counts of this clonotype. This sequence joins TRBV5-1 and TRBJ1-3; D remains ambiguous. CDR3 length: 15 amino acids. Trimming cost V 0 bases and J 0 bases, with 7 bases left between them. Germline-derived CDR1 and CDR2 are SGHRS and YFSETQ. The CDR3 DNA reads TGCGCCAGCAGCTTGGAGGGAGTCTCTGGAAACACCATATATTTT. Translated, it gives CASSLEGVSGNTIYF.

This clonotype was observed at least ten times. The chain joins TRBV25-1 to TRBJ2-5; possibly TRBD2 for D (5 bases). V was clipped by 2 bases and J by 7 bases, with 14 bases between them. This CDR3 is 14 amino acids long. The germline V gene has CDR1 MGHDK and CDR2 SYGVNS. The CDR3 loop reads CASSEMMTSGTQYF. CDR3 in DNA: TGTGCCAGCAGTGAAATGATGACAAGCGGGACCCAGTACTTC.

This clonotype was detected ten times or more. The J gene is TRBJ1-5, the V gene TRBV6-1, with a possible D match to TRBD1 (5 bases). The CDR3 extends over 13 amino acids. Per the germline V gene, CDR1 is MNHNS and CDR2 is SASEGT. V was cut by 7 bases and J by 7 bases, with 14 bases left in between. CDR3 DNA sequence: TGTGCCAGCACCCCTCAGTGGGGCCAGCCCCAGCATTTT. This translates into CASTPQWGQPQHF.

There are a few counts of this clonotype. The genes are TRBV20-1 and TRBJ2-7; 10 nucleotides match TRBD2. From germline, CDR1 is DFQATT and CDR2 SNEGSKA (reference sequence). The CDR3 is 14 residues long. V gave up 6 bases and J gave up 0 bases; unmatched junction bases: 5. In DNA, the CDR3 is TGCAGTGCCGAGGGACTAGCGCACTCCTACGAGCAGTACTTC. Residues: CSAEGLAHSYEQYF.

V usage is TRBV19 and J usage is TRBJ1-4, with D possibly matching TRBD1 (6 bases). V lost 5 bases, J lost 5 bases, and 15 bases lay in between. CDR1 is LNHDA and CDR2 is SQIVND in the germline V gene (reference sequence). The CDR3 runs 15 residues. CDR3 sequence: CASSPHSGTNEKLFF. CDR3 nucleotides: TGTGCCAGTAGTCCACACTCCGGGACAAATGAAAAACTGTTTTTT.

The chain employs TRBV5-5 and TRBJ2-5; the D call may be TRBD1 or TRBD2 (6 bases each). This CDR3 is 14 amino acids long. Germline CDR1 SGHKS, CDR2 YYEKEE (reference sequence). V shed 4 bases and J shed 5 bases, with 15 bases lying between them. CDR3 region: CASSPWGADETQYF. The CDR3 bases are TGTGCCAGCAGCCCCTGGGGGGCAGATGAGACCCAGTACTTC.

This clonotype has ten or more counts. V gene TRBV11-2 combines with J gene TRBJ2-7; D gene unclear. Germline V gene data show CDR1 as SGHAT and CDR2 as FQNNGV. V shed 0 bases and J shed 2 bases, with 8 bases lying between them. The CDR3 contains 14 residues. The CDR3 loop is CASSLDPLAYEQYF. The CDR3 DNA is TGTGCCAGCAGCTTAGATCCTCTGGCCTACGAGCAGTACTTC.

Comment on this clonotype: At one end the junction does not follow the germline gene, possibly because of a read error. V gene TRBV7-6 combines with J gene TRBJ1-6; possible D gene TRBD1, 6 bases. This CDR3 comprises 17 residues. Germline-derived CDR1 and CDR2 are SGHVS and FNYEAQ. The CDR3 DNA reads TGCGCCAGCAGCCACCGATCAGGGGACCCCTATAATTCACCCCTCCACTTT. This translates into CASSHRSGDPYNSPLHF. Filled out from reference TRBV7-6 and TRBJ1-6, the complete variable domain reads GAGVSQSPRYKVTKRGQDVALRCDPISGHVSLYWYRQALGQGPEFLTYFNYEAQQDKSGLPNDRFSAERPEGSISTLTIQRTEQRDSAMYRCASSHRSGDPYNSPLHFGNGTRLTVT.

The chain recombines TRBV24-1 with TRBJ2-7; a weak D match, TRBD2 (6 bases). The length of the CDR3 is 16 residues. V was pared by 5 bases and J by 4 bases, with 20 bases between. Germline CDR1 KGHDR, CDR2 SFDVKD. The CDR3 reads CATSARRGRRPYEQYF. The CDR3 nucleotides are TGTGCCACCAGTGCTAGGCGTGGGAGGCGGCCGTACGAGCAGTACTTC.

This clonotype appeared a single time. The rearrangement links TRBV12-3 or TRBV12-4 to TRBJ1-3, with D possibly matching TRBD1 (5 bases). The V and J ends lost 8 bases and 8 bases respectively, with 13 bases between them. This CDR3 comprises 12 residues. CDR3 sequence: CASSRGGDTIYF. In DNA form, the CDR3 reads TGTGCCAGCTCACGCGGGGGGGACACCATATATTTT.

As concerns this clonotype: A junction end diverges from the germline sequence, so it may reflect a read error. This chain links TRBV10-3 with TRBJ2-5; D remains unclear. The CDR3 contains 16 residues. Germline values: CDR1 ENHRY, CDR2 SYGVKD. CDR3: CASSEVDASLQETQYF. The CDR3 nucleotides are TGTGCCAGCAGTGAAGTCGATGCCAGCCTTCAAGAGACCCAGTACTTC.

This clonotype was found many times. The chain combines TRBV12-3 or TRBV12-4 with TRBJ1-5; D may be TRBD1 (5 bases). Trimming removed 5 bases at V and 10 bases at J, with 18 bases between. This CDR3 is built from 14 residues. The CDR3 coding sequence is TGTGCCAGCAGTAGCGGGACTCAAGTTGAACCCCAGCATTTT. Its translation is CASSSGTQVEPQHF.

The chain joins TRBV4-2 to TRBJ2-2, with 8 bases that match TRBD1. V lost 4 bases, J lost 4 bases, and 11 bases stayed unmatched. Germline lookup yields CDR1 LGHNA and CDR2 YNFKEQ. The CDR3 contains 17 residues. CDR3 loop: CASSPRDRTRGTGELFF. CDR3 sequence (DNA): TGTGCCAGCAGCCCAAGGGACAGGACCCGTGGCACCGGGGAGCTGTTTTTT.

The table lists this clonotype with many counts. The chain has TRBV7-3 and TRBJ1-2; 10 bases agree with TRBD1. In germline, CDR1 is SGHTA, CDR2 FQGTGA. Unmatched junction bases numbered 2, after V lost 4 bases and J lost 6 bases. This CDR3 has 13 residues. In DNA form, the CDR3 reads TGTGCCAGCAGCTCAGGACAGGGGGATGGCTACACCTTC. It yields the protein CASSSGQGDGYTF.

This clonotype occurred many times. The chain combines TRBV7-8 with TRBJ1-1; D might be TRBD1 (6 bases). The CDR3 is 19 residues long. The V gene's germline CDR1 is SGHVS and CDR2 FQNEAQ. Trimming stripped 1 base from V and 0 bases from J, with 21 bases between. Here the CDR3 DNA reads TGTGCCAGCAGCTTAGTCGAGTCCTGGGGGCGTTGGGTGAACACTGAAGCTTTCTTT. This sequence encodes CASSLVESWGRWVNTEAFF.

This clonotype appeared once. This clone may be a read error of a much larger clone one base away. V gene TRBV2 combines with J gene TRBJ1-5; 9 nucleotides align to TRBD1. Germline loops: CDR1 SNHLY, CDR2 FYNNEI. The CDR3 runs to 18 residues. V shed 6 bases, J shed 6 bases, and the junction held 18 bases outside the gene matches. The CDR3 protein is CASSLAPRQGGGSQPQHF. CDR3 nucleotide sequence: TGTGCCAGCAGCTTAGCGCCCCGACAGGGGGGGGGCAGTCAGCCCCAGCATTTT.

Many counts were recorded for this clonotype. The V gene is TRBV7-9, the J gene TRBJ1-2; a possible D gene is TRBD1 (5 bases). The germline V and J ends were trimmed by 5 bases and 7 bases, with 20 bases remaining between them. Looked up from germline, CDR1 is SEHNR and CDR2 is FQNEAQ (reference sequence). CDR3 length equals 15 residues. In nucleotides, the CDR3 is TGTGCCAGCAGCCCGGAGGCAGCCGGGACCGTTGGCTACACCTTC. Its protein is CASSPEAAGTVGYTF. Variable domain in full (rest from reference TRBV7-9 and TRBJ1-2): DTGVSQNPRHKITKRGQNVTFRCDPISEHNRLYWYRQTLGQGPEFLTYFQNEAQLEKSRLLSDRFSAERPKGSFSTLEIQRTEQGDSAMYLCASSPEAAGTVGYTFGSGTRLTVV.

Details on this clonotype: One base away lies a much larger clone, so this may be a sequencing read error. The chain joins TRBV11-1 to TRBJ1-2; D is unresolved. Germline V gives CDR1 SGHAT, CDR2 FQDESV (reference sequence). The CDR3 is made up of 14 amino acids. Written as DNA, the CDR3 is TGTGCCAGCAGCCCCCGACGGCCTAACTATAGCTACACCTTC. The encoded protein is CASSPRRPNYSYTF.

This clonotype was recorded at least ten times. V gene TRBV2 combines with J gene TRBJ1-3; the D gene is possibly TRBD1 (5 bases). Germline assignment: CDR1 SNHLY and CDR2 FYNNEI. V was trimmed by 4 bases and J by 4 bases, leaving 17 bases between them. The CDR3 totals 16 residues. CDR3 in amino acids: CASSAQGMGLGNTIYF. The CDR3 region has the DNA TGTGCCAGCAGTGCCCAGGGCATGGGTTTAGGAAACACCATATATTTT.